This is a list of T cell receptor beta chains from one sample in a study of chemoradiotherapy in HPV16-positive cancers. Repertoires were generated with immunoSEQ multiplex PCR, while TCRdb's copy carries only in-frame clones and drops some. The sample carries roughly 2,900 clones, 88% recorded once. The source material was tumor tissue, sampled from a patient who underwent chemoradiotherapy. The source is a human donor with HPV-associated anogenital cancer. CDR3s include the opening cysteine and the closing phenylalanine or tryptophan. A D gene is named only where the DNA matches it firmly. Not every row has a clone size; where given, it reads once, few, many or a size class.

V	size	J	D	DNA	CDR3
TRBV5-1	-	TRBJ2-3	-	TGCGCCAGCAGCCAGGACCAGGGGACAGATACGCAGTATTTT	CASSQDQGTDTQYF
TRBV7-2	-	TRBJ2-1	TRBD2	TGTGCCAGCAGCTCTAAGCGGGGGACTCGGGATGAGCAGTTCTTC	CASSSKRGTRDEQFF
TRBV10-3	few	TRBJ2-7	-	TGTGCCATCAGTGAGTCAGGACAGCCCGAGCAGTACTTC	CAISESGQPEQYF
TRBV4-2	-	TRBJ2-7	TRBD2	TGTGCCAGCAGCCCATCTCTAGCGGGAGGGGAGCAGTACTTC	CASSPSLAGGEQYF
TRBV4-3	-	TRBJ1-1	TRBD1	TGCGCCAGCAGCCAAGATCAGGGGGCGCGCACTGAAGCTTTCTTT	CASSQDQGARTEAFF
TRBV19	-	TRBJ2-7	TRBD2	TGTGCCAGTAGTGAGGCTGGGACTAGCGGGAGCTACGAGCAGTACTTC	CASSEAGTSGSYEQYF
TRBV7-2	-	TRBJ1-4	TRBD1	TGTGCCAGCACCTATAGACAGGGATATGAAAAACTGTTTTTT	CASTYRQGYEKLFF
TRBV28	-	TRBJ2-3	TRBD2	TGTGCGCGGGGACTAGCGGGAGGGCCAGGGGAAGATACGCAGTATTTT	CARGLAGGPGEDTQYF
TRBV5-3	-	TRBJ2-5	TRBD2	TGTGCCAGAAGCTTCGGTCGGGGAATCGGCGGGGGTGAAGCTCAAGAGACCCAGTACTTC	CARSFGRGIGGGEAQETQYF
TRBV9	-	TRBJ1-2	TRBD1	TGTGCCAGCAGCGTAGATGACGGGGGACAGGGCTATGGCTACACCTTC	CASSVDDGGQGYGYTF
TRBV18	-	TRBJ2-7	-	TGTGCCAGCTCACCCCAAAATCTATTCGGGTCGGTGGAAGAGCAGTACTTC	CASSPQNLFGSVEEQYF
TRBV7-2	once	TRBJ2-7	-	TGTGCCAGCAGCCAGGGTAGGGCCACCTACGAGCAGTACTTC	CASSQGRATYEQYF
TRBV29-1	-	TRBJ2-1	TRBD2	TGCAGCGCTGACCCTAGCGGGGGCCGAAACAATGAGCAGTTCTTC	CSADPSGGRNNEQFF
TRBV2	once	TRBJ2-1	-	TGTGCCAGCAGGAGGAACAATTACAATGAGCAGTTCTTC	CASRRNNYNEQFF
TRBV6-5	once	TRBJ2-2	TRBD1	TGTGCCAGCAGTTGGACAGGGAGCAAGACCGGGGAGCTGTTTTTT	CASSWTGSKTGELFF
TRBV7-7	once	TRBJ1-5	-	TGTGCCAGCAGCTTAAACCTCGGTAAGCCCCAGCATTTT	CASSLNLGKPQHF
TRBV20-1	-	TRBJ2-3	-	TGCAGTGCTATGAGCACAGATACGCAGTATTTT	CSAMSTDTQYF
TRBV10-1	-	TRBJ2-2	-	TGCGCCAGCAAGGACCCTGACAACGGGGAGCTGTTTTTT	CASKDPDNGELFF
TRBV4-1	-	TRBJ2-3	-	TGCGCCAGCAGCGCGCAGGTCGATTGGGCAACAGATACGCAGTATTTT	CASSAQVDWATDTQYF
TRBV28	-	TRBJ1-5	-	TGTGCCAGCAGCGGGGAGCCCCAGCATTTT	CASSGEPQHF
TRBV7-7	once	TRBJ2-1	-	TGTGCTAGCAGCTTAGGGGACGACGCAGGGAATGAGCAGTTCTTC	CASSLGDDAGNEQFF
TRBV19	-	TRBJ1-1	TRBD1	TGTGCCAGTAGTATTCGCTACCCGACCGGGGGCCCGAGACAGGGCCCAATGAACACTGAAGCTTTCTTT	CASSIRYPTGGPRQGPMNTEAFF
TRBV2	few	TRBJ1-2	-	TGTGCCAGAGACGGGCGTAACTATGGCTACACCTTC	CARDGRNYGYTF
TRBV27	-	TRBJ2-1	TRBD1	TGTGCCAGCAGTTTGGGGACAGGAGTCTACAATGAGCAGTTCTTC	CASSLGTGVYNEQFF
TRBV2	-	TRBJ2-7	TRBD1	TGTGCCAGCGAGGGGACAGGGACCTACGAGCAGTACTTC	CASEGTGTYEQYF
TRBV2	once	TRBJ1-1	-	TGTGCCAGCAGTCCTACGCCCGGCGAAGCTTTCTTT	CASSPTPGEAFF
TRBV5-4	-	TRBJ1-1	TRBD1	TGTGCCAGCAGCTTGGCAAGGGCAGGGGGCACTGAAGCTTTCTTT	CASSLARAGGTEAFF
TRBV7-8	-	TRBJ2-2	-	TGTGCCAGCAGCTTATACGAGACCGTAAACACCGGGGAGCTGTTTTTT	CASSLYETVNTGELFF
TRBV10-3	-	TRBJ1-1	TRBD1	TGTGCCATCAGTGATCAGGGACAGCCGAACACTGAAGCTTTCTTT	CAISDQGQPNTEAFF
TRBV5-1	-	TRBJ2-4	-	TGCGCCAGCAGCTTGGCTGAGGGCGTACCCCCCATTCAGTACTTC	CASSLAEGVPPIQYF
TRBV7-8	-	TRBJ1-1	-	TGTGCCAGCAGCTTAGAGGCACCACATGAAGCTTTCTTT	CASSLEAPHEAFF
TRBV9	-	TRBJ1-6	-	TGTGCCAGCAGCGGAGAGCATGCGAATAATTCACCCCTCCACTTT	CASSGEHANNSPLHF
TRBV28	-	TRBJ1-4	TRBD1	TGTGCCAGCAGATTGGACAGGAACTCTGTTGAAAAACTGTTTTTT	CASRLDRNSVEKLFF
TRBV6-1	-	TRBJ2-6	TRBD1	TGTGCCAGCAGTGGGACAGGCTCTGGGGCCAACGTCCTGACTTTC	CASSGTGSGANVLTF
TRBV23-1	few	TRBJ2-7	-	TGCGCCAGGGGAGGACACTTTTCCTACGAGCAGTACTTC	CARGGHFSYEQYF
TRBV7-6	-	TRBJ1-1	-	TGTGCCAGCAGCTTGGAGCAGAACACTGAAGCTTTCTTT	CASSLEQNTEAFF
TRBV5-6	-	TRBJ2-1	TRBD1	TGTGCCAGCAGCCTCGGGACAGGATCCTTCAATGAGCAGTTCTTC	CASSLGTGSFNEQFF
TRBV30	-	TRBJ1-2	-	TGTGCCTGGAGTGTCCCCGGGCAGGCCAACACCTTC	CAWSVPGQANTF
TRBV28	few	TRBJ2-1	-	TGTGCCAGCAGCTTCGAGAGTTTAGTTGGATCCAATGAGCAGTTCTTC	CASSFESLVGSNEQFF
TRBV7-3	once	TRBJ1-4	-	TGTGCCAGCAGCTTAGGGCCCAGGGAAGGTGAAAAACTGTTTTTT	CASSLGPREGEKLFF
TRBV30	-	TRBJ2-6	-	TGTGCCTGGAGTGTACGCCTTTCTGGGGCCAACGTCCTGACTTTC	CAWSVRLSGANVLTF
TRBV6-5	-	TRBJ1-2	TRBD1	TGTGCCAGCAGACCTGCCTTCGGACAGGTGGGCGGCTACACCTTC	CASRPAFGQVGGYTF
TRBV5-1	-	TRBJ2-3	-	TGCGCCAGCGCCGAGGCAGGGGGCACAGATACGCAGTATTTT	CASAEAGGTDTQYF
TRBV19	few	TRBJ1-2	TRBD1	TGTGCCAGTAGACCACGGACAGGGGGCAGTGACACCTTC	CASRPRTGGSDTF
TRBV27	-	TRBJ2-1	-	TGTGCCAGCGGGGGGCTGAAAGGGGGGAACAATGAGCAGTTCTTC	CASGGLKGGNNEQFF
TRBV7-6	-	TRBJ2-3	-	TGTGCCAGCAGCTTAGACGGGGCTAGGGGAGATACGCAGTATTTT	CASSLDGARGDTQYF
TRBV7-2	-	TRBJ1-2	-	TGTGCCAGCGGGGCTAACTATGGCTACACCTTC	CASGANYGYTF
TRBV29-1	few	TRBJ2-7	-	TGCAGCGTTGAGGTAGGCGCCTACGAGCAGTACTTC	CSVEVGAYEQYF
TRBV4-1	-	TRBJ2-5	TRBD2	TGCGCCAGCAGCCACGGCGGGGGTTCGTGGGAGACCCAGTACTTC	CASSHGGGSWETQYF